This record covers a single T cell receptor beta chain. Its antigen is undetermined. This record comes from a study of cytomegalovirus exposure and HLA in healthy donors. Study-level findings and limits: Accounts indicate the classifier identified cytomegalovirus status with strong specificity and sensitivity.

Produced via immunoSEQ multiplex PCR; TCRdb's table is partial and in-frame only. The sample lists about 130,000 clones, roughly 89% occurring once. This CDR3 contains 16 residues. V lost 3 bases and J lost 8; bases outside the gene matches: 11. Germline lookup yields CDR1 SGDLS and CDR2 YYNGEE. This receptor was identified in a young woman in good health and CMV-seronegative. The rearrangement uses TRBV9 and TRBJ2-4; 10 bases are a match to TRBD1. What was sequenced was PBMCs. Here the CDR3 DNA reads TGTGCCAGCAGCGGTACCGGGACAGGGGATTGGGACATTCAGTACTTC. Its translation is CASSGTGTGDWDIQYF.